The 25 T cell receptor beta chains given below trace back to one sample, sequenced in a study of shared clonotypes between healthy human individuals. Assay: immunoSEQ multiplex PCR; the TCRdb copy retains only in-frame clones and omits some. The sample lists 2 million to 2.5 million clones; approximately 96% were seen once. Specimen: naive CD4+ T cells sorted from blood. Subset defined: CD45RA+ positively selected. The source of these receptors is a man aged 18 to 30 in good health.

The chain links TRBV6-5 to TRBJ2-7, with 9 bases identical to TRBD1. This CDR3 has 15 residues. Germline values: CDR1 MNHEY, CDR2 SVGAGI. J gave up 4 bases and V 4 bases, and 8 bases lay outside the gene matches. The CDR3 DNA is TGTGCCAGCAGTTCAACCGGGACAGGGAATTACGAGCAGTACTTC. Translated: CASSSTGTGNYEQYF.

CDR3 protein: CASSPNLGLAGNYEQYF. Here the CDR3 DNA reads TGTGCCAGCAGTCCGAACCTGGGGCTAGCGGGGAACTACGAGCAGTACTTC. V is TRBV28 and J is TRBJ2-7; 9 bases are a match to TRBD2. The germline gives CDR1 MDHEN, CDR2 SYDVKM. This CDR3 is 17 amino acids long. After removal of 5 bases from V and 3 bases from J, the junction contained 14 bases not matched to a gene.

The chain recombines TRBV28 with TRBJ1-5; 9 positions match TRBD1. The V gene's germline CDR1 is MDHEN and CDR2 SYDVKM. This CDR3 is built from 15 residues. Germline trimming cut 8 bases from V and 7 bases from J; bases unmatched to any gene: 12. The CDR3 sequence is CASSAPGTGKQPQHF. As DNA, the CDR3 is TGTGCCAGCTCAGCGCCAGGGACAGGGAAACAGCCCCAGCATTTT.

The chain has TRBV5-5 and TRBJ2-7, with 8 bases aligning to TRBD2. The length of the CDR3 is 14 residues. The germline V gene encodes CDR1 SGHKS and CDR2 YYEKEE (reference sequence). The trim removed 1 base at V and 5 bases at J, leaving 5 bases unmatched. CDR3 in DNA: TGTGCCAGCAGCTTGTTGAGGACTAGCAACGAGCAGTACTTC. Translation: CASSLLRTSNEQYF. Full variable domain (remainder filled in from reference TRBV5-5 and TRBJ2-7): DAGVTQSPTHLIKTRGQQVTLRCSPISGHKSVSWYQQVLGQGPQFIFQYYEKEERGRGNFPDRFSARQFPNYSSELNVNALLLGDSALYLCASSLLRTSNEQYFGPGTRLTVT.

This chain connects TRBV18 to TRBJ1-1; unclear D gene. The CDR3 consists of 14 residues. Germline CDR1 KGHSH, CDR2 LQKENI. Trimming took 1 base from V and 5 from J, leaving 11 bases between them. CDR3: CASSPLAHSTEAFF. The CDR3 coding sequence is TGTGCCAGCTCACCACTGGCTCATTCGACTGAAGCTTTCTTT.

This rearrangement joins TRBV25-1 to TRBJ2-6; weak D call: TRBD1 (6 bases). V lost 7 bases and J lost 0, with 10 bases in between. The germline V gene encodes CDR1 MGHDK and CDR2 SYGVNS. The CDR3 has 15 amino acids. The CDR3 DNA follows: TGTGCCAGCAATACAGGGCGCTCTGGGGCCAACGTCCTGACTTTC. It yields the protein CASNTGRSGANVLTF.

The chain is built from TRBV28 and TRBJ2-3; possible D gene TRBD1, 5 bases. This CDR3 has 14 residues. Trimming stripped 6 bases from V and 9 bases from J, with 19 bases between. Germline V lookup: CDR1 MDHEN, CDR2 SYDVKM. In nucleotides, the CDR3 is TGTGCCAGCAGCTTCGTTTCAGGACACGGGACGCAGTATTTT. Translation: CASSFVSGHGTQYF. Using reference TRBV28 and TRBJ2-3 for the parts outside the CDR3, the full variable domain is DVKVTQSSRYLVKRTGEKVFLECVQDMDHENMFWYRQDPGLGLRLIYFSYDVKMKEKGDIPEGYSVSREKKERFSLILESASTNQTSMYLCASSFVSGHGTQYFGPGTRLTVL.

A word on this clone: Within the sample, other DNA sequences also encode this same CDR3. The chain carries TRBV5-1 and TRBJ2-7; 7 nucleotides line up with TRBD1. The J segment lost 3 bases and the V segment lost 3 bases, leaving 3 bases of the junction unmatched. The CDR3 totals 13 residues. The germline V gene encodes CDR1 SGHRS and CDR2 YFSETQ. CDR3 sequence reads: CASSSTGDYEQYF. The CDR3, as DNA: TGCGCCAGCAGCTCTACAGGGGACTACGAGCAGTACTTC.

V is TRBV12-5 and J is TRBJ1-4; a possible D gene is TRBD1 (6 bases). Trimming stripped 4 bases from V and 5 bases from J, with 14 bases between. The CDR3 extends over 15 amino acids. The germline CDR1 and CDR2 sequences are LGHNT and FRNRAP. CDR3 nucleotides: TGTGCTAGTGGTTCGCACAGGGACCTAAATGAAAAACTGTTTTTT. Its protein is CASGSHRDLNEKLFF.

This clone has just one count. V is TRBV6-6 and J is TRBJ1-6, with TRBD1 identical over 8 bases. V shed 8 bases and J 10 bases; nucleotides not matched to a gene: 7. The CDR3 runs 13 residues. Germline V gene data show CDR1 as MNHNY and CDR2 as SVGAGI (reference sequence). The CDR3 reads CASVKTGDSPLHF. CDR3 sequence (DNA): TGTGCCAGCGTAAAGACAGGGGACTCACCCCTCCACTTT.

V and J are TRBV7-9 and TRBJ1-6; tentatively, D is TRBD1 (6 bases). CDR1 is SEHNR, CDR2 FQNEAQ, per germline (reference sequence). Trimming removed 0 bases from V and 10 bases from J, with 7 bases in between. CDR3 length equals 13 residues. CDR3 sequence: CASSLAQGSPLHF. DNA for the CDR3: TGTGCCAGCAGCTTAGCGCAGGGGTCACCCCTCCACTTT.

The chain employs TRBV5-1 and TRBJ1-1, with 9 bases identical to TRBD1. The V gene's germline CDR1 is SGHRS and CDR2 YFSETQ. The ends lost 4 bases at V and 1 base at J; junction bases unmatched: 11. The CDR3 is 17 amino acids. Here the CDR3 reads CASSPLGTGTGNTEAFF. The CDR3 nucleotides read TGCGCCAGCAGCCCACTAGGGACAGGGACAGGGAACACTGAAGCTTTCTTT.

This chain uses TRBV9 with TRBJ1-6, with D tentatively TRBD1 (6 bases). Germline V lookup: CDR1 SGDLS, CDR2 YYNGEE. V was pared by 4 bases and J by 7 bases, with 12 bases between. The CDR3 is 14 amino acids. The CDR3 DNA sequence: TGTGCCAGCAGCCTCGGGACACGGAATTCACCCCTCCACTTT. It is translated as CASSLGTRNSPLHF. Full variable domain (rest looked up from reference TRBV9 and TRBJ1-6): DSGVTQTPKHLITATGQRVTLRCSPRSGDLSVYWYQQSLDQGLQFLIQYYNGEERAKGNILERFSAQQFPDLHSELNLSSLELGDSALYFCASSLGTRNSPLHFGNGTRLTVT.

The gene calls are TRBV5-4 and TRBJ2-7, with 9 bases matching TRBD1. V lost 4 bases to trimming and J lost 0 bases; unmatched junction nucleotides: 8. CDR1 is SGHNT and CDR2 is YYREEE in the germline V gene (reference sequence). The CDR3 consists of 16 residues. The CDR3 region has the DNA TGTGCCAGCAGCCCTCACCCGGGACAGGGCTCCTACGAGCAGTACTTC. It encodes CASSPHPGQGSYEQYF.

The chain uses TRBV18 and TRBJ2-3; TRBD2 might be the D (6 bases). Germline CDR1 and CDR2: KGHSH and LQKENI. The CDR3 length is 17 residues. V lost 2 bases and J lost 3, with 18 bases in between. The CDR3, as DNA: TGTGCCAGCTCACCATTTCAATCGGGAGAAGGGACAGATACGCAGTATTTT. Its translation: CASSPFQSGEGTDTQYF.

To note about this clone: The identical CDR3 is also encoded by other nucleotide sequences in the sample. CDR3: CASSDGLGNTIYF. The CDR3 nucleotides read TGCGCCAGCAGCGACGGTCTGGGAAACACCATATATTTT. The chain carries TRBV5-1 and TRBJ1-3; D unresolved. Germline values: CDR1 SGHRS, CDR2 YFSETQ. The CDR3 loop spans 13 amino acids. Trimming removed 4 bases at V and 4 bases at J, with 9 bases between.

V usage is TRBV7-2 and J usage is TRBJ1-2, with a tentative D call TRBD1 (5 bases). CDR3 length: 15 amino acids. The V gene lost 0 bases and the J gene lost 8 bases, with 16 bases spanning the gap. The germline V gene encodes CDR1 SGHTA and CDR2 FQGNSA. CDR3 in DNA: TGTGCCAGCAGCTTAGCCCTACCGGGACGCGGCGGCTACACCTTC. Amino acids: CASSLALPGRGGYTF. Based on the CDR3 plus reference TRBV7-2 and TRBJ1-2, the full variable domain is GAGVSQSPSNKVTEKGKDVELRCDPISGHTALYWYRQSLGQGLEFLIYFQGNSAPDKSGLPSDRFSAERTGGSVSTLTIQRTQQEDSAVYLCASSLALPGRGGYTFGSGTRLTVV.

CDR3 nucleotide sequence: TGCGCCAGCGCGGCAGGCAGGAACACTGAAGCTTTCTTT. This encodes CASAAGRNTEAFF. V and J are TRBV5-1 and TRBJ1-1, with unresolved D. Trimming stripped 7 bases from V and 1 base from J, with 11 bases between. The germline V gene has CDR1 SGHRS and CDR2 YFSETQ. This CDR3 contains 13 residues.

V is TRBV5-6 and J is TRBJ1-1; D gene unclear. Deletions cut 0 bases from V and 8 bases from J, with 14 bases between. The germline V gene encodes CDR1 SGHDT and CDR2 YYEEEE. This CDR3 is built from 14 residues. The CDR3 sequence is CASSLGLSSVEAFF. The CDR3 coding sequence is TGTGCCAGCAGCTTGGGTCTGTCTTCGGTGGAAGCTTTCTTT.

The CDR3 region is CASSTTINGELFF. The CDR3 DNA reads as TGCGCCAGCTCTACCACGATCAACGGGGAGCTGTTTTTT. This rearrangement joins TRBV10-1 to TRBJ2-2, with no clear D. There are 13 residues in the CDR3. V was cut by 8 bases and J by 7 bases, with 14 bases left in between. Germline values: CDR1 WNHNN, CDR2 SYGVQD (reference sequence).

The chain carries TRBV18 and TRBJ1-1, with D possibly being TRBD1 (6 bases). Germline loops: CDR1 KGHSH, CDR2 LQKENI. This CDR3 has 13 amino acids. Trimming took off 8 bases at V and 1 base at J, with 11 bases between the two ends. CDR3 amino acids: CASRGQGNTEAFF. CDR3 DNA sequence: TGTGCCAGCCGGGGGCAGGGGAACACTGAAGCTTTCTTT.

The V and J genes are TRBV9 and TRBJ2-7; D might be TRBD1 or TRBD2, each matching 5 bases. CDR1 and CDR2 from the germline V gene are SGDLS and YYNGEE. Trimming took off 3 bases at V and 3 bases at J, with 16 bases between the two ends. This CDR3 is built from 15 residues. In nucleotides, the CDR3 is TGTGCCAGCAGCGCCTCTCCGGGACGGAGCTACGAGCAGTACTTC. Protein product: CASSASPGRSYEQYF.

CDR3 region: CASSQEGAGVNQPQHF. Written as DNA, the CDR3 is TGCGCCAGCAGCCAAGAAGGGGCAGGAGTTAATCAGCCCCAGCATTTT. The genes are TRBV4-1 and TRBJ1-5; a weak D match, TRBD1 (5 bases). Germline V gene sequence: CDR1 MGHRA, CDR2 YSYEKL. The CDR3 is 16 residues long. Trimming removed 0 bases at V and 4 bases at J, with 13 bases between.

This rearrangement joins TRBV15 to TRBJ2-1, with unresolved D. With 1 base removed from V and 6 bases from J, the gap between germline ends came to 10 bases. The V gene's germline CDR1 is LNHNV and CDR2 YYDKDF (reference sequence). The CDR3 loop spans 14 amino acids. CDR3 nucleotide sequence: TGTGCCACCAGCAGAGCCCCTAGAACCAATGAGCAGTTCTTC. Its protein product is CATSRAPRTNEQFF.

The chain combines TRBV19 with TRBJ2-7; D may be TRBD2 (5 bases). Germline V CDR1 and CDR2: LNHDA, SQIVND (reference sequence). Trimming shortened V by 8 bases and J by 3 bases, and 14 bases separated the two germline ends. The length of the CDR3 is 13 residues. The CDR3 here is CASSQQRDYEQYF. The CDR3 coding sequence is TGTGCCAGTTCCCAGCAGAGGGACTACGAGCAGTACTTC. The whole variable domain, remainder taken from reference TRBV19 and TRBJ2-7, is DGGITQSPKYLFRKEGQNVTLSCEQNLNHDAMYWYRQDPGQGLRLIYYSQIVNDFQKGDIAEGYSVSREKKESFPLTVTSAQKNPTAFYLCASSQQRDYEQYFGPGTRLTVT.